Described below is a single TCR beta chain sequence and its context. Its antigen is not known. The data stem from a study of a mutant IDH1 vaccine in newly diagnosed glioma. Study-wide background: Treated patients comprised 62.5% males and approximately 38% females, mean age approximately 37 years.

Specified time point: week 47, end of study. The investigators gave 300 ug of mutant IDH1 20-mer peptide in each vaccine dose, together with topical imiquimod. This table comes from immunoSEQ multiplex PCR, and its TCRdb copy is limited to in-frame clones, with some not included. The sample has around 30,000 clones; approximately 90% are singletons. The V end lost 2 bases, the J end lost 2 bases, and 9 bases lay between the germline ends. Germline V gives CDR1 MNHEY, CDR2 SVGAGI. The CDR3 runs to 14 residues. This sequence originates from a man aged 35 to 55 with glioma. Sequenced here: PBMCs, sampled from a glioma patient whose treatment included an IDH1 peptide vaccine. The chain combines TRBV6-5 with TRBJ1-1; TRBD1 is a possible D gene (6 bases). CDR3 protein: CASSYPGVNTEAFF. As DNA, the CDR3 is TGTGCCAGCAGTTACCCAGGGGTTAACACTGAAGCTTTCTTT.